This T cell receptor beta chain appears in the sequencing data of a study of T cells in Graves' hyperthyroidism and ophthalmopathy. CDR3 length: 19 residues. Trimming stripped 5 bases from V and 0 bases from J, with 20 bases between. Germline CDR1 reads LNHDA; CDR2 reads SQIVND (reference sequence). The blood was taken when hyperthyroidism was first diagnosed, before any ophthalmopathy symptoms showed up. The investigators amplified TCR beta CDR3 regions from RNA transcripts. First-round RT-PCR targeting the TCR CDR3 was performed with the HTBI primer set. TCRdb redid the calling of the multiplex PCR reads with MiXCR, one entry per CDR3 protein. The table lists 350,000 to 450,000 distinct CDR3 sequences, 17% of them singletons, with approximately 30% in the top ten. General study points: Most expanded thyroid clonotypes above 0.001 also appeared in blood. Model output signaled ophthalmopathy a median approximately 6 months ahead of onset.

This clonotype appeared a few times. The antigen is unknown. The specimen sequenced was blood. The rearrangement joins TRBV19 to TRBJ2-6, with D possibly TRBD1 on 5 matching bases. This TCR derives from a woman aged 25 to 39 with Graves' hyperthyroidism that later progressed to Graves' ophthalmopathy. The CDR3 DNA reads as TGTGCCAGTAGTCCAGTTACAGGAACCAAGGTCTCTGGGGCCAACGTCCTGACTTTC. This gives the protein CASSPVTGTKVSGANVLTF. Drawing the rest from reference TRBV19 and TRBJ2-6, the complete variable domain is DGGITQSPKYLFRKEGQNVTLSCEQNLNHDAMYWYRQDPGQGLRLIYYSQIVNDFQKGDIAEGYSVSREKKESFPLTVTSAQKNPTAFYLCASSPVTGTKVSGANVLTFGAGSRLTVL.